These T cell receptor beta chains were read from a single sample in a study of tumor-infiltrating lymphocytes in oesophageal squamous cell carcinoma. TCRdb analysed the PCR reads with MiXCR anew, one entry per CDR3 protein. The repertoire holds fewer than 25,000 distinct CDR3 sequences, with roughly 32% as singletons. The source material was esophageal tumor tissue. The origin of the receptors is a female donor with esophageal squamous cell carcinoma. Both conserved end residues are trimmed from each CDR3.

TRBV24-1 | ATSDTGFYNEQF
TRBV27 | ASSYLGAGSTDTQY
TRBV6-1 | ASGWDQETQY
TRBV5-1 | ASSFITGVGNEQF
TRBV5-6 | ASSRQSGRAPYEQY
TRBV7-8 | ASSRTVLSTDTQY
TRBV5-5 | ASSLSGGLQETQY
TRBV12-3/TRBV12-4 | ASRETGPDGYT
TRBV7-9 | ASSPPGRSTDTQY
TRBV7-6 | ASSLLGGAEGYT
TRBV6-6 | ASSYWGARETQY
TRBV18 | ASSAQGQGRYEQY
TRBV6-1 | ASSSQSSGNTIY
TRBV5-4 | ASTLGTSGEQETQY
TRBV20-1 | SALDRGRGDTQY
TRBV7-4 | ASSHTVGIGDGYT
TRBV11-2 | ASSLGLRQVTQY
TRBV7-3 | ASSPYRGDEQF
TRBV14 | ASSNSRSPLH
TRBV27 | ASSGTEKGYEQF
TRBV11-3 | ASSEWTSGEYTGELY
TRBV27 | ASSSNYEQY
TRBV6-1 | ASSPSDRTVYNSPLH
TRBV2 | ASGGATEAF
TRBV7-8 | ASSLRGLDFSGANVLT
TRBV6-6 | ASRISFWGVGQTQY
TRBV6-1 | ASSKGRPWGPNEKLF
TRBV19 | ASSRGLAGLDEQF
TRBV10-3 | AISVARNTEAF
TRBV15 | ATSHTQRVGNEQF
TRBV12-3/TRBV12-4 | ASSSRGANEQF